This T cell receptor (beta chain) was sequenced during a study of shared clonotypes between healthy human individuals. Overall study findings and caveats: It was expected that sequencing depth would affect clonotype sharing among donors.

Study processing details: With immunoSEQ giving junction-only sequences and no quality scores, filtering differed. Libraries were prepared by immunoSEQ multiplex PCR; TCRdb keeps only in-frame clonotypes and omits some of them. For V, J and clone size, that table is used; D and trimming come from the DNA. The table has some 1.4 million clones, around 97% seen once. With respect to this clone: Its antigen is unidentified.

Germline CDR1 is SQVTM and CDR2 is ANQGSEA. J was trimmed by 4 bases and V by 6 bases; bases with no gene match: 6. The CDR3 is made up of 12 amino acids. This sequence was found in a man aged 30-40 years in good health. Sequenced sample: naive CD4+ T cells sorted from blood. This sample's subset: CD45RA+ positively selected. The chain is built from TRBV29-1 and TRBJ2-7; TRBD1 agrees at 7 bases. CDR3 sequence (DNA): TGCAGCGTACGGGACAGTTGGTACGAGCAGTACTTC. It specifies CSVRDSWYEQYF.